Listed below are T cell receptor beta chains from one sample, sequenced in a study of blood T cell repertoires in COVID-19. TCRdb keeps only in-frame clones here, not all; method: immunoSEQ multiplex PCR. The sample records about 170,000 clones, about 82% being singletons. Sequencing used peripheral blood. The receptors stem from a middle-aged man with active or convalescent COVID-19. CDR3s include the opening cysteine and the closing phenylalanine or tryptophan. The D gene is left open where the match is weak. Only part of the rows carry a size: once, few, many, or a class if the clone is expanded.

>TRBV10-3|TRBD2|-|TRBJ2-5
CAIARGTSEETQYF
TGTGCCATCGCCCGTGGGACTAGCGAAGAGACCCAGTACTTC
>TRBV9|TRBD2|-|TRBJ2-1
CASSPGTSGVHEQFF
TGTGCCAGCAGCCCGGGGACTAGCGGGGTCCATGAGCAGTTCTTC
>TRBV28|-|-|TRBJ1-1
CASSLPPSGNTEAFF
TGTGCCAGCAGTTTACCTCCCTCGGGGAACACTGAAGCTTTCTTT
>TRBV6-5|TRBD2|once|TRBJ2-3
CASSSSGSTDTQYF
TGTGCCAGCAGCTCTAGCGGTAGCACAGATACGCAGTATTTT
>TRBV6-2/TRBV6-3|-|-|TRBJ2-3
CASSYSRSSFAEGTDTQYF
TGTGCCAGCAGTTACTCGAGGTCGTCCTTCGCGGAGGGCACAGATACGCAGTATTTT
>TRBV19|-|-|TRBJ2-1
CASAIRDLEGNEQFF
TGTGCCAGTGCCATTAGGGACTTGGAGGGGAATGAGCAGTTCTTC
>TRBV9|-|once|TRBJ1-4
CASSVEPNEKLFF
TGTGCCAGCAGCGTAGAGCCTAATGAAAAACTGTTTTTT
>TRBV3-1/TRBV3-2|TRBD2|-|TRBJ2-2
CASSQIAGGPRGELFF
TGTGCCAGCAGCCAAATCGCGGGGGGCCCCCGCGGGGAGCTGTTTTTT
>TRBV6-1|TRBD1|-|TRBJ1-5
CASSENMGDRGQPQHF
TGTGCCAGCAGTGAAAATATGGGAGACAGGGGGCAGCCCCAGCATTTT
>TRBV6-5|TRBD2|-|TRBJ2-1
CASNPSGRYNEQFF
TGTGCCAGCAATCCGAGCGGGAGATACAATGAGCAGTTCTTC
>TRBV7-3|TRBD2|once|TRBJ2-6
CASSLAGGSGANVLTF
TGTGCCAGCAGCTTGGCGGGGGGCTCAGGGGCCAACGTCCTGACTTTC
>TRBV4-3|-|once|TRBJ2-3
CASSQDGHYTADTQYF
TGCGCCAGCAGCCAAGATGGTCATTATACGGCAGATACGCAGTATTTT
>TRBV18|TRBD1|-|TRBJ2-7
CASSPNRGQGSYEQYF
TGTGCCAGCTCACCAAATCGCGGACAGGGGTCCTACGAGCAGTACTTC
>TRBV10-2|TRBD1|-|TRBJ2-7
CASTKGTGAYEQYF
TGCGCCAGCACCAAAGGGACAGGGGCCTACGAGCAGTACTTC
>TRBV13|-|-|TRBJ1-1
CASSRQLGAEAFF
TGTGCCAGCAGCAGGCAGCTGGGCGCTGAAGCTTTCTTT
>TRBV25-1|-|-|TRBJ1-4
CASSSQGPTNEKLFF
TGTGCCAGCAGTTCCCAGGGCCCAACTAATGAAAAACTGTTTTTT
>TRBV19|TRBD1|few|TRBJ1-5
CASSLRTGGLQPQHF
TGTGCCAGTAGTCTCCGGACAGGGGGTCTTCAGCCCCAGCATTTT
>TRBV5-4|-|-|TRBJ2-5
CASSLVGTETETQYF
TGTGCCAGCAGCTTGGTGGGCACCGAGACGGAGACCCAGTACTTC
>TRBV28|TRBD1|-|TRBJ2-7
CASSSGTGREQYF
TGTGCCAGCAGTTCCGGGACAGGGCGAGAGCAGTACTTC
>TRBV2|TRBD1|-|TRBJ1-3
CASSQTGGGTGNTIYF
TGTGCCAGCAGTCAGACAGGGGGAGGAACTGGAAACACCATATATTTT
>TRBV7-8|-|-|TRBJ2-2
CASSLVPGSVYTGELFF
TGTGCCAGCAGCTTAGTTCCGGGATCGGTGTACACCGGGGAGCTGTTTTTT
>TRBV11-3|-|-|TRBJ1-1
CASSLTGEAFF
TGTGCCAGCAGCTTAACGGGGGAAGCTTTCTTT
>TRBV6-5|TRBD1|-|TRBJ2-1
CASSYQGAYNEQFF
TGTGCCAGCAGTTATCAGGGGGCGTACAATGAGCAGTTCTTC
>TRBV6-6|TRBD1|-|TRBJ1-2
CASSSGQVVYGYTF
TGTGCCAGCAGTTCGGGACAGGTAGTCTATGGCTACACCTTC
>TRBV30|TRBD2|-|TRBJ2-3
CAWTGGRHTDTQYF
TGTGCCTGGACCGGCGGGAGGCACACAGATACGCAGTATTTT
>TRBV3-1/TRBV3-2|TRBD1|-|TRBJ1-1
CASSPRDRETEAFF
TGTGCCAGCAGCCCCAGGGACAGGGAGACTGAAGCTTTCTTT
>TRBV10-3|-|many|TRBJ1-5
CAISEGQGLYSNQPQHF
TGTGCCATCAGCGAGGGGCAGGGCCTCTATAGCAATCAGCCCCAGCATTTT
>TRBV7-8|TRBD1|-|TRBJ1-3
CASSLVSDRAGNTIYF
TGTGCCAGCAGCTTAGTCTCGGACAGGGCTGGAAACACCATATATTTT
>TRBV27|TRBD1|-|TRBJ1-2
CASSSRVTGGATYGYTF
TGTGCCAGCAGTTCTAGGGTAACAGGGGGCGCGACCTATGGCTACACCTTC
>TRBV3-1/TRBV3-2|-|-|TRBJ1-1
CASSRTFPTSTEAFF
TGTGCCAGCAGCCGGACATTCCCGACAAGCACTGAAGCTTTCTTT
>TRBV30|TRBD2|-|TRBJ2-3
CAWSVRRTSGSTDTQYF
TGTGCCTGGAGTGTACGCCGGACTAGCGGGAGTACAGATACGCAGTATTTT
>TRBV3-1/TRBV3-2|TRBD2|-|TRBJ2-7
CASSQEEGSGGHYEQYF
TGTGCCAGCAGCCAAGAAGAAGGAAGCGGGGGGCACTACGAGCAGTACTTC
>TRBV6-5|TRBD2|-|TRBJ2-1
CATVRGGSYNEQFF
TGTGCCACCGTACGCGGGGGGTCCTACAATGAGCAGTTCTTC
>TRBV27|-|-|TRBJ2-1
CASRRVGGHEQFF
TGTGCCAGCCGACGGGTTGGAGGGCATGAGCAGTTCTTC
>TRBV27|TRBD2|-|TRBJ2-2
CASTLGGLTSGGLNTGELLF
TGTGCCAGCACCCTAGGGGGCCTAACTAGCGGGGGGTTGAACACCGGGGAGCTGCTTTTT
>TRBV11-2|-|-|TRBJ2-3
CASSSGSTDTQYF
TGTGCCAGTAGTAGCGGAAGCACAGATACGCAGTATTTT
>TRBV4-3|TRBD2|-|TRBJ2-3
CASSYREATDTQYF
TGCGCCAGCAGTTATCGGGAGGCCACAGATACGCAGTATTTT
>TRBV7-3|-|-|TRBJ1-6
CASSLRGQSNSPLHF
TGTGCCAGCAGCTTAAGAGGCCAGAGTAATTCACCCCTCCACTTT
>TRBV5-1|TRBD1|-|TRBJ2-5
CASSSNPGTGGAETQYF
TGCGCCAGCAGCTCTAATCCCGGGACAGGGGGCGCAGAGACCCAGTACTTC
>TRBV9|TRBD1|-|TRBJ1-1
CASSGGTGRLNTEAFF
TGTGCCAGCAGCGGCGGGACAGGAAGACTGAACACTGAAGCTTTCTTT
>TRBV7-7|TRBD2|-|TRBJ2-2
CASSSTSGGANTGELFF
TGTGCTAGCAGCTCGACTAGCGGGGGCGCGAACACCGGGGAGCTGTTTTTT
>TRBV5-6|TRBD1|-|TRBJ1-1
CASSLDRGHVAFF
TGTGCCAGCAGCCTCGACAGGGGGCATGTAGCTTTCTTT
>TRBV15|-|-|TRBJ2-1
CATSRDRVSSYNEQFF
TGTGCCACCAGCAGAGATAGAGTGAGCTCCTACAATGAGCAGTTCTTC
>TRBV7-2|-|-|TRBJ2-7
CASSLVAGANYEQYF
TGTGCCAGCAGCTTAGTGGCGGGGGCGAACTACGAGCAGTACTTC
>TRBV19|TRBD2|-|TRBJ2-1
CASSSGSSYNEQFF
TGTGCCAGTAGTAGCGGGAGCTCCTACAATGAGCAGTTCTTC
>TRBV5-4|TRBD1|once|TRBJ1-2
CASSLEGQGARGYTF
TGTGCCAGCAGCTTGGAGGGACAGGGGGCGCGAGGCTACACCTTC
>TRBV18|TRBD2|-|TRBJ2-1
CASASSGTYNEQFF
TGTGCCAGCGCTTCTAGCGGGACCTACAATGAGCAGTTCTTC